The rows below give T cell receptor beta chains drawn from one sample of a study of cytomegalovirus exposure and HLA in healthy donors. The table came from immunoSEQ multiplex PCR; TCRdb's copy has only in-frame clones and leaves some out. This sample has fewer than 100,000 clones, with 6% to 9% found just once. The source material was PBMCs. Receptors originate from a man aged 45-65 years in good health and CMV-seronegative. Both conserved end residues are part of each CDR3. The D gene is left open where the match is weak. Size values are once, few and many counts, or a class for expanded clones, and some rows have none.

D,J,size,V,CDR3,DNA
TRBD2,TRBJ2-1,-,TRBV19,CLTSGGPADYNEQFF,TGCCTAACTAGCGGGGGGCCCGCTGATTACAATGAGCAGTTCTTC
-,TRBJ2-7,-,TRBV27,CASSGGGVRSSYEQYF,TGTGCCAGCAGCGGGGGTGGCGTCAGGAGCTCCTACGAGCAGTACTTC
-,TRBJ1-3,-,TRBV6-1,CASSDRGAGNAIYF,TGTGCCAGCAGTGATCGGGGAGCTGGAAACGCCATATATTTT
-,TRBJ1-2,many,TRBV27,CASSLYRGFHYGYTF,TGTGCCAGCAGTTTATACCGGGGTTTCCACTATGGCTACACCTTC
TRBD2,TRBJ2-3,few,TRBV2,CASSRTSGDTDTQYF,TGTGCCAGCAGTAGGACTAGCGGGGACACAGATACGCAGTATTTT
-,TRBJ1-3,few,TRBV6-1,CASSGNRALSLYSGNTIYF,TGTGCCAGCAGTGGGAACAGGGCCCTGTCCCTTTACTCTGGAAACACCATATATTTT
TRBD1,TRBJ2-4,-,TRBV28,CASSRDSKNIQYF,TGTGCCAGCAGTAGGGACAGCAAAAACATTCAGTACTTC
TRBD2,TRBJ2-3,-,TRBV29-1,CSVEGLADFTDTQYF,TGCAGCGTTGAAGGGCTAGCGGACTTCACAGATACGCAGTATTTT
TRBD2,TRBJ2-5,-,TRBV29-1,CSGSGRAETQYF,TGCAGCGGTAGCGGGAGGGCAGAGACCCAGTACTTC
TRBD1,TRBJ2-7,few,TRBV28,CASSGMGTGIHEQYF,TGTGCCAGCAGTGGCATGGGGACAGGGATCCACGAGCAGTACTTC
TRBD1,TRBJ1-2,-,TRBV10-3,CAISDVRDRGAGTF,TGTGCCATCAGTGATGTGCGGGACAGGGGGGCCGGGACCTTC
TRBD1,TRBJ2-3,few,TRBV19,CASSSGQVTDTQYF,TGTGCCAGTAGTTCGGGACAGGTCACAGATACGCAGTATTTT
-,TRBJ1-1,few,TRBV6-1,CASSVWHLNTEAFF,TGTGCCAGCAGTGTTTGGCACCTGAACACTGAAGCTTTCTTT
TRBD2,TRBJ2-1,-,TRBV19,CASSIGPGTSGVNEQFF,TGTGCCAGTAGTATAGGCCCCGGGACTAGCGGGGTCAATGAGCAGTTCTTC
-,TRBJ1-1,few,TRBV5-1,CASSHGQDRVRNTEAFF,TGCGCCAGCAGCCACGGACAAGACAGAGTAAGGAACACTGAAGCTTTCTTT
TRBD2,TRBJ2-3,-,TRBV25-1,CASSDPLAGEENKQYF,TGTGCCAGCAGTGATCCGCTAGCGGGGGAGGAAAATAAGCAGTATTTT
-,TRBJ1-2,-,TRBV28,CASSTYAGHHGGGYTF,TGTGCCAGCAGCACTTATGCCGGACACCACGGCGGTGGCTACACCTTC
-,TRBJ2-5,few,TRBV19,CASRNRVGETQYF,TGTGCCAGTAGGAACAGGGTAGGGGAGACCCAGTACTTC
-,TRBJ2-1,-,TRBV2,CASSTSLASYNEQFF,TGTGCCAGCAGTACATCGCTAGCGAGCTACAATGAGCAGTTCTTC
-,TRBJ1-2,-,TRBV11-2,CASSLDFRGAGYTF,TGTGCCAGCAGCTTAGATTTCCGGGGGGCTGGCTACACCTTC
-,TRBJ1-2,-,TRBV28,CASSSSYGYTF,TGTGCCAGCAGTTCCAGCTATGGCTACACCTTC
TRBD1,TRBJ2-3,few,TRBV7-2,CASSGRVTGVNRLTDTQYF,TGTGCCAGCAGCGGTCGTGTGACAGGGGTAAATAGGCTCACAGATACGCAGTATTTT
TRBD2,TRBJ2-3,-,TRBV6-1,CASTSGGATDTQYF,TGTGCCAGCACTAGCGGGGGGGCGACAGATACGCAGTATTTT
-,TRBJ2-4,-,TRBV5-8,CASSLLAQKNIQYF,TGTGCCAGCAGCTTATTAGCCCAGAAAAACATTCAGTACTTC
-,TRBJ2-1,-,TRBV6-5,CASSIISGTYNEQFF,TGTGCCAGCAGTATAATTAGCGGCACCTACAATGAGCAGTTCTTC
TRBD1,TRBJ2-7,-,TRBV18,CASSQIRDRKGYEQYF,TGTGCCAGCTCACAGATCCGGGACAGGAAGGGCTACGAGCAGTACTTC
-,TRBJ1-4,-,TRBV6-6,CASSSPRGINEKLFF,TGTGCCAGCAGTTCCCCCAGAGGGATTAATGAAAAACTGTTTTTT
TRBD1,TRBJ2-7,-,TRBV6-5,CASSSGTASYEQYF,TGTGCCAGCAGCTCCGGGACAGCCTCCTACGAGCAGTACTTC
TRBD1,TRBJ1-5,-,TRBV28,CASSLATGANSNQPQHF,TGTGCCAGCAGTTTAGCTACAGGGGCAAATAGCAATCAGCCCCAGCATTTT
TRBD1,TRBJ1-1,-,TRBV9,CASSARDREGTEAFF,TGTGCCAGCAGCGCCCGGGACAGGGAAGGGACTGAAGCTTTCTTT
-,TRBJ2-2,few,TRBV5-6,CASRRLAGLSTGELFF,TGTGCCAGCAGACGACTCGCGGGACTGAGCACCGGGGAGCTGTTTTTT
TRBD1,TRBJ1-2,-,TRBV29-1,CSVEPTGQGNGYTF,TGCAGCGTTGAACCAACGGGACAGGGGAATGGCTACACCTTC
-,TRBJ2-3,-,TRBV6-1,CASSEAGGIFMSTDTQYF,TGTGCCAGCAGTGAGGCAGGGGGGATTTTTATGAGCACAGATACGCAGTATTTT
TRBD1,TRBJ2-1,-,TRBV19,CASSTGQGAYNEQFF,TGTGCCAGTAGTACGGGCCAGGGGGCTTACAATGAGCAGTTCTTC
-,TRBJ2-1,-,TRBV28,CASSLPSTLSSYNEQFF,TGTGCCAGCAGCCTACCCTCGACTCTGAGCTCCTACAATGAGCAGTTCTTC
TRBD1,TRBJ2-7,-,TRBV15,CATSRETGSSYEQYF,TGTGCCACCAGCAGGGAGACAGGGAGCTCCTACGAGCAGTACTTC
-,TRBJ1-1,few,TRBV5-1,CASSPRHGTNPILEAFF,TGCGCCAGCAGCCCCCGTCATGGGACAAATCCTATTTTAGAGGCTTTCTTT
-,TRBJ1-1,-,TRBV7-8,CASSLGDSTTEAFF,TGTGCCAGCAGCTTAGGAGACAGCACCACTGAAGCTTTCTTT
-,TRBJ2-7,few,TRBV15,CATSRDNPGVAYEQYF,TGTGCCACCAGCAGAGATAATCCGGGAGTGGCCTACGAGCAGTACTTC
-,TRBJ2-5,few,TRBV18,CASQGFQETQYF,TGTGCCAGCCAGGGGTTCCAAGAGACCCAGTACTTC
-,TRBJ2-2,few,TRBV29-1,CSVGRDPSGGELFF,TGCAGCGTTGGGCGAGACCCTTCCGGGGGGGAGCTGTTTTTT
TRBD1,TRBJ2-5,-,TRBV7-3,CASSSGGRETQYF,TGTGCCAGCAGCTCAGGGGGTCGCGAGACCCAGTACTTC
TRBD1,TRBJ1-4,few,TRBV6-1,CASQDRENEKLFF,TGTGCCAGCCAAGACAGGGAAAATGAAAAACTGTTTTTT
-,TRBJ2-1,few,TRBV7-3,CASRAGEGEQFF,TGTGCCAGCAGGGCAGGGGAAGGTGAGCAGTTCTTC
-,TRBJ2-2,few,TRBV5-1,CASSFRLGLNTGELFF,TGCGCCAGCAGCTTCAGACTAGGCCTGAACACCGGGGAGCTGTTTTTT
TRBD1,TRBJ1-6,few,TRBV11-2,CASSTGPPDRGASPLHF,TGTGCCAGCAGCACAGGCCCCCCGGACAGGGGAGCATCACCCCTCCACTTT
TRBD2,TRBJ2-1,-,TRBV7-9,CASKRRLAGEDEQFF,TGTGCCAGCAAGAGAAGGCTAGCGGGAGAGGATGAGCAGTTCTTC
-,TRBJ1-6,-,TRBV30,CAWSVCDGNPTANNSPLHF,TGTGCCTGGAGTGTATGCGACGGGAACCCTACCGCTAATAATTCACCCCTCCACTTT
-,TRBJ2-7,-,TRBV6-1,CASEGGNSYEQYF,TGTGCCAGCGAGGGGGGGAACTCCTACGAGCAGTACTTC